This section outlines one T cell receptor beta chain sequence together with its context. This sample is part of a study of blood T cell repertoires in COVID-19. For the study at large: The study drew acute and convalescent COVID-19 samples from the United States, Italy and Spain.

The length of the CDR3 is 15 residues. CDR1 and CDR2 (germline): MNHEY, SVGEGT. The ends were cut back, 7 bases at V and 1 base at J, with 16 bases in the middle. Profiled with immunoSEQ multiplex PCR; TCRdb holds only in-frame clones, not every one. The data contain some 250,000 clones, around 88% of them singletons. Source material: peripheral blood. This chain uses TRBV6-2 or TRBV6-3 with TRBJ1-2, with D perhaps matching TRBD1 (5 bases). The origin of this receptor is a middle-aged man with active or convalescent COVID-19. CDR3 nucleotide sequence: TGTGCCAGCACCCCACTCACCGGGGGTAACTATGGCTACACCTTC. As protein: CASTPLTGGNYGYTF.